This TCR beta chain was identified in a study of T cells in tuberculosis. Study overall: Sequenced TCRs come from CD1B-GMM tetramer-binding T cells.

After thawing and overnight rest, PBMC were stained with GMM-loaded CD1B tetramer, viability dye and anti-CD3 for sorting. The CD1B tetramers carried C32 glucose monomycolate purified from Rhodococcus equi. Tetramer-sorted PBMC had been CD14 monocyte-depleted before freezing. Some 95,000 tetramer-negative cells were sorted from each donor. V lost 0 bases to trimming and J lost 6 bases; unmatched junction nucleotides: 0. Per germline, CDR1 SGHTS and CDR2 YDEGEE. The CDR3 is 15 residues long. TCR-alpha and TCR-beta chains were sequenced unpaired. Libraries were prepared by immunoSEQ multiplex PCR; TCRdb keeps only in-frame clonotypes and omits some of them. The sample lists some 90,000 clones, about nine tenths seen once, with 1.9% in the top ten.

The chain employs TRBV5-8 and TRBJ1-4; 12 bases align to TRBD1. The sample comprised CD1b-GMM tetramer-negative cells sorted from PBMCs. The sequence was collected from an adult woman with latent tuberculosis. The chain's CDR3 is CASSLGDRGHEKLFF. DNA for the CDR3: TGTGCCAGCAGCTTGGGGGACAGGGGGCATGAAAAACTGTTTTTT. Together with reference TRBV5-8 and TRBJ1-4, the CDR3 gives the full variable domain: EAGVTQSPTHLIKTRGQQATLRCSPISGHTSVYWYQQALGLGLQFLLWYDEGEERNRGNFPPRFSGRQFPNYSSELNVNALELEDSALYLCASSLGDRGHEKLFFGSGTQLSVL.